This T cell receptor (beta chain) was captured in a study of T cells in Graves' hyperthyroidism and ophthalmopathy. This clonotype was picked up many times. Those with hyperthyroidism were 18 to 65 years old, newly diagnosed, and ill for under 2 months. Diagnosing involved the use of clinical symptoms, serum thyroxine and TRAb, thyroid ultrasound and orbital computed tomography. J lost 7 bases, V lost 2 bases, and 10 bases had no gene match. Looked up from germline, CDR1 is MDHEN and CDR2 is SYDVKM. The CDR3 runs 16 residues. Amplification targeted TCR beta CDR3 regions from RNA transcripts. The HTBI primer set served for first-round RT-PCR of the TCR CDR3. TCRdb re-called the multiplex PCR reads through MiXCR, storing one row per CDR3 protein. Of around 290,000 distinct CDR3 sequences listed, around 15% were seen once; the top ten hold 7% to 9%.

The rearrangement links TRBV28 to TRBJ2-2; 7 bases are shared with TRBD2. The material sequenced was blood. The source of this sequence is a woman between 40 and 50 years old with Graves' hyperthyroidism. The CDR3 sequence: CASSLRGRAGVGELFF. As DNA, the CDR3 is TGTGCCAGCAGTTTAAGAGGGAGGGCCGGGGTCGGGGAGCTGTTTTTT.